These 29 T cell receptor beta chains were sequenced from one sample in a study of control samples from healthy donors and cancer patients. The data were produced by immunoSEQ multiplex PCR, yet TCRdb's version contains in-frame clones alone and is incomplete. Of about 160,000 clones detected, around 96% appear once; the ten largest clones hold approximately 1%. The sample consisted of blood. The receptor set was obtained from a woman younger than 45 in good health.

The rearrangement links TRBV29-1 to TRBJ2-3; 15 nucleotides line up with TRBD2. Germline values: CDR1 SQVTM, CDR2 ANQGSEA. Unmatched junction bases numbered 5, after V lost 7 bases and J lost 3 bases. CDR3 length equals 15 residues. The CDR3 loop reads CSAGLAGGTTDTQYF. Here the CDR3 DNA reads TGCAGCGCCGGACTAGCGGGGGGGACTACAGATACGCAGTATTTT.

The J gene is TRBJ1-5, the V gene TRBV10-1, with D possibly being TRBD1 (5 bases). The germline V gene has CDR1 WNHNN and CDR2 SYGVQD (reference sequence). The ends were cut back, 2 bases at V and 4 bases at J, with 15 bases in the middle. This CDR3 has 16 amino acids. The CDR3 nucleotides are TGCGCCAGCAGTGAGCCCCTAGGGCGGGGGAATCAGCCCCAGCATTTT. The encoded protein is CASSEPLGRGNQPQHF.

This chain connects TRBV19 to TRBJ1-1; maybe TRBD1 (5 bases). The V end lost 1 base, the J end lost 4 bases, and 13 bases lay between the germline ends. Germline CDR1 reads LNHDA; CDR2 reads SQIVND (reference sequence). The CDR3 is 15 residues long. The CDR3 DNA sequence: TGTGCCAGTAGTATAGTCGAGGATGGGACCACTGAAGCTTTCTTT. It encodes CASSIVEDGTTEAFF.

The chain joins TRBV9 to TRBJ2-1; D is perhaps TRBD1 or TRBD2 (5 bases each). Trimming stripped 4 bases from V and 3 bases from J, with 11 bases between. The CDR3 runs 14 residues. Germline CDR1 reads SGDLS; CDR2 reads YYNGEE. The CDR3 here is CASSFRDLYNEQFF. CDR3 nucleotides: TGTGCCAGCAGCTTCCGGGACCTCTACAATGAGCAGTTCTTC.

This clone was counted a few times. V gene TRBV27 combines with J gene TRBJ2-7; D call uncertain. Germline values: CDR1 MNHEY, CDR2 SMNVEV (reference sequence). Trimming took off 5 bases at V and 0 bases at J, with 11 bases between the two ends. This CDR3 region has 14 residues. CDR3 sequence reads: CASSPRKASYEQYF. The CDR3 region has the DNA TGTGCCAGCAGTCCTCGAAAGGCCTCCTACGAGCAGTACTTC.

This clone was recorded only once. This CDR3 is CASVGGGSTDTQYF. The CDR3 DNA reads TGTGCCAGCGTGGGAGGGGGGTCCACAGATACGCAGTATTTT. The J gene is TRBJ2-3, the V gene TRBV28, with D tentatively TRBD2 (7 bases). Trimming pared 8 bases from V and 2 bases from J, leaving 14 bases between. Germline V gives CDR1 MDHEN, CDR2 SYDVKM. This CDR3 is 14 amino acids long.

The rearrangement links TRBV27 to TRBJ2-1; no firm D call. Trimming removed 3 bases at V and 0 bases at J, with 12 bases between. CDR3 length: 16 residues. Germline V lookup: CDR1 MNHEY, CDR2 SMNVEV (reference sequence). CDR3 DNA: TGTGCCAGCAGTTTTAGTACAGAACGCTCCTACAATGAGCAGTTCTTC. It codes for CASSFSTERSYNEQFF.

V is TRBV2 and J is TRBJ1-1; D is undetermined. Germline CDR1 SNHLY, CDR2 FYNNEI. This CDR3 has 13 residues. V lost 6 bases, J lost 5 bases, and 13 bases lay in between. In DNA, the CDR3 is TGTGCCAGCAGGACTCTGGGGTGGACTGAAGCTTTCTTT. Its protein is CASRTLGWTEAFF.

V is TRBV19 and J is TRBJ2-7; the D gene is possibly TRBD2 (5 bases). CDR3 length: 12 residues. The V gene lost 5 bases and the J gene lost 3 bases, with 8 bases spanning the gap. Per germline, CDR1 LNHDA and CDR2 SQIVND (reference sequence). The CDR3 reads CASSQAGYEQYF. In DNA, the CDR3 is TGTGCCAGTAGTCAGGCGGGCTACGAGCAGTACTTC.

The V and J genes are TRBV7-2 and TRBJ2-5; tentatively, D is TRBD2 (6 bases). Trimming removed 4 bases at V and 2 bases at J, with 14 bases between. CDR1 and CDR2 (germline): SGHTA, FQGNSA. CDR3 length: 15 amino acids. The CDR3 loop reads CASSSPGGAQETQYF. The DNA of the CDR3 is TGTGCCAGCAGCTCCCCTGGAGGGGCACAAGAGACCCAGTACTTC.

The chain uses TRBV28 and TRBJ1-2; D possibly corresponds to TRBD1 (6 bases). Trimming pared 6 bases from V and 1 base from J, leaving 15 bases between. CDR1 MDHEN and CDR2 SYDVKM come from the germline V gene. The CDR3 length is 15 residues. CDR3 region: CASSRGGRVNYGYTF. The CDR3 DNA sequence: TGTGCCAGCAGCCGAGGGGGGCGGGTTAACTATGGCTACACCTTC.

This clone was found once. The V call is TRBV14, the J call TRBJ1-2; unclear D gene. Germline assignment: CDR1 SGHDN and CDR2 FVKESK. V lost 3 bases, J lost 2 bases, and 7 bases lay in between. The CDR3 runs to 13 residues. In DNA, the CDR3 is TGTGCCAGCAGCCAGGAACCAAACTATGGCTACACCTTC. Translating gives CASSQEPNYGYTF.

The V gene is TRBV9, the J gene TRBJ2-1, with D hard to call. The germline gives CDR1 SGDLS, CDR2 YYNGEE. V was pared by 0 bases and J by 4 bases, with 5 bases between. The CDR3 loop spans 13 amino acids. CDR3 amino acids: CASSVEVYNEQFF. CDR3 sequence (DNA): TGTGCCAGCAGCGTAGAGGTTTACAATGAGCAGTTCTTC.

The rearrangement uses TRBV15 and TRBJ1-1; D remains unclear. Per the germline V gene, CDR1 is LNHNV and CDR2 is YYDKDF (reference sequence). The CDR3 loop spans 16 amino acids. V shed 4 bases and J shed 4 bases, with 19 bases lying between them. CDR3 protein: CATSTPGMGEGTEAFF. In DNA form, the CDR3 reads TGTGCCACCAGCACCCCGGGGATGGGCGAGGGCACTGAAGCTTTCTTT.

V is TRBV6-4 and J is TRBJ2-2, with TRBD1 matching over 7 bases. Germline CDR1 MRHNA, CDR2 SNTAGT. The CDR3 spans 14 residues. J lost 2 bases, V lost 6 bases, and 3 bases had no gene match. The CDR3 loop is CASRQGRNTGELFF. The CDR3 DNA reads as TGTGCCAGCAGACAGGGGCGAAACACCGGGGAGCTGTTTTTT.

The chain couples TRBV5-5 to TRBJ1-2; D uncertain. The CDR3 sequence is 14 residues long. Trimming stripped 0 bases from V and 4 bases from J, with 10 bases between. Per germline, CDR1 SGHKS and CDR2 YYEKEE (reference sequence). The CDR3 protein is CASSLDLGLYGYTF. The CDR3 DNA follows: TGTGCCAGCAGCTTGGATCTAGGGCTCTATGGCTACACCTTC.

The rearrangement uses TRBV28 and TRBJ1-2, with 11 bases that match TRBD1. Trimming cost V 2 bases and J 4 bases; bases outside gene matches: 6. CDR3 length: 16 amino acids. The germline V gene has CDR1 MDHEN and CDR2 SYDVKM. CDR3: CASSLRGQGEVYGYTF. Here the CDR3 DNA reads TGTGCCAGCAGTTTACGGGGACAGGGGGAAGTCTATGGCTACACCTTC.

J is TRBJ2-2 and V is TRBV24-1; D is unclear. This CDR3 is 11 amino acids long. V lost 7 bases and J 9 bases, leaving 8 bases between the germline ends. The germline V gene encodes CDR1 KGHDR and CDR2 SFDVKD. The CDR3 spells CATSPGRELFF. The DNA of the CDR3 is TGTGCCACCAGCCCCGGTCGGGAGCTGTTTTTT.

This clone was observed a single time. The V call is TRBV6-2 or TRBV6-3, the J call TRBJ1-2, with D unclear. Germline CDR1 and CDR2: MNHEY and SVGEGT. This CDR3 contains 14 residues. Trimming pared 2 bases from V and 4 bases from J, leaving 11 bases between. Written as DNA, the CDR3 is TGTGCCAGCAGTTACACGCCCGTGGTCTATGGCTACACCTTC. This codes for CASSYTPVVYGYTF.

The J gene is TRBJ1-3, the V gene TRBV11-2; D is uncertain. Germline V lookup: CDR1 SGHAT, CDR2 FQNNGV. This CDR3 has 14 amino acids. V was clipped by 5 bases and J by 5 bases, with 13 bases between them. The CDR3 nucleotides read TGTGCCAGCAGCCCAAGAGCTGGTAGAAACACCATATATTTT. The encoded protein is CASSPRAGRNTIYF.

The chain joins TRBV7-9 to TRBJ1-4; D not resolved. Germline V CDR1 and CDR2: SEHNR, FQNEAQ (reference sequence). V lost 4 bases and J 3 bases, leaving 6 bases between the germline ends. This CDR3 is built from 13 residues. In DNA form, the CDR3 reads TGTGCCAGCAGCTATGATTCTAATGAAAAACTGTTTTTT. As protein: CASSYDSNEKLFF.

V usage is TRBV27 and J usage is TRBJ2-1; TRBD2 matches at 10 bases. Trimming removed 6 bases from V and 12 bases from J; junction bases left unmatched: 11. The length of the CDR3 is 14 residues. Germline assignment: CDR1 MNHEY and CDR2 SMNVEV (reference sequence). In DNA, the CDR3 is TGTGCCAGCAGGCTGACTAGCGGGCTTGGGGGGCAGTTCTTC. Translating it yields CASRLTSGLGGQFF.

The chain links TRBV11-2 to TRBJ2-2, with D unclear. Germline CDR1 is SGHAT and CDR2 is FQNNGV. V gave up 2 bases and J gave up 1 base, with 8 bases separating them. This CDR3 region has 15 residues. CDR3 amino acids: CASSLRMGNTGELFF. Here the CDR3 DNA reads TGTGCCAGCAGCTTAAGGATGGGGAACACCGGGGAGCTGTTTTTT.

DNA of the CDR3: TGTGCCAGCAGCGTAGCCGTACAGGGACAGGAGATCCAAGAGACCCAGTACTTC. Translation: CASSVAVQGQEIQETQYF. The chain couples TRBV9 to TRBJ2-5, with 8 bases identical to TRBD1. Germline V lookup: CDR1 SGDLS, CDR2 YYNGEE. V trimming: 0 bases; J trimming: 1 base; junction bases outside the gene matches: 11. The CDR3 extends over 18 amino acids. The full variable domain, its missing parts supplied by reference TRBV9 and TRBJ2-5, is DSGVTQTPKHLITATGQRVTLRCSPRSGDLSVYWYQQSLDQGLQFLIQYYNGEERAKGNILERFSAQQFPDLHSELNLSSLELGDSALYFCASSVAVQGQEIQETQYFGPGTRLLVL.

This rearrangement joins TRBV2 to TRBJ1-6; 10 bases align to TRBD1. Trimming took 5 bases from V and 10 from J; bases not matched to a gene: 8. Germline CDR1 is SNHLY and CDR2 is FYNNEI. This CDR3 has 15 amino acids. CDR3: CASSPPGQGMSPLHF. CDR3 nucleotide sequence: TGTGCCAGCAGTCCCCCGGGACAGGGGATGTCACCCCTCCACTTT.

The table lists this clone with a count of one. The gene calls are TRBV5-1 and TRBJ1-5, with a possible D match to TRBD1 (5 bases). The CDR3 runs 16 residues. V was cut by 4 bases and J by 2 bases, with 16 bases left in between. The germline V gene encodes CDR1 SGHRS and CDR2 YFSETQ. In DNA, the CDR3 is TGCGCCAGCAGCCCCGGTCCTAGGGGCGGCAATCAGCCCCAGCATTTT. Protein: CASSPGPRGGNQPQHF.

The chain combines TRBV3-1 (or the pseudogene TRBV3-2) with TRBJ1-3, with unresolved D. The V end lost 0 bases, the J end lost 0 bases, and 6 bases lay between the germline ends. The CDR3 totals 15 residues. The germline V gene has CDR1 LGHDT and CDR2 YNNKEL (reference sequence). The CDR3 sequence: CASSQDNNSGNTIYF. In DNA form, the CDR3 reads TGTGCCAGCAGCCAAGATAACAACTCTGGAAACACCATATATTTT.

This clone was picked up one time. The chain employs TRBV14 and TRBJ2-2; a possible D gene is TRBD2 (6 bases). The CDR3 sequence is 16 residues long. V shed 2 bases and J shed 6 bases, with 16 bases lying between them. The germline V gene has CDR1 SGHDN and CDR2 FVKESK. This chain's CDR3 is CASSQLGGRLAGELFF. The CDR3 DNA is TGTGCCAGCAGCCAACTCGGGGGAAGACTGGCCGGGGAGCTGTTTTTT.

This chain joins TRBV10-1 and TRBJ1-1; D is uncertain. Germline values: CDR1 WNHNN, CDR2 SYGVQD (reference sequence). The CDR3 sequence is 13 residues long. The ends were cut back, 2 bases at V and 1 base at J, with 5 bases in the middle. CDR3: CASSEDGNTEAFF. The CDR3 coding sequence is TGCGCCAGCAGTGAGGATGGGAACACTGAAGCTTTCTTT.